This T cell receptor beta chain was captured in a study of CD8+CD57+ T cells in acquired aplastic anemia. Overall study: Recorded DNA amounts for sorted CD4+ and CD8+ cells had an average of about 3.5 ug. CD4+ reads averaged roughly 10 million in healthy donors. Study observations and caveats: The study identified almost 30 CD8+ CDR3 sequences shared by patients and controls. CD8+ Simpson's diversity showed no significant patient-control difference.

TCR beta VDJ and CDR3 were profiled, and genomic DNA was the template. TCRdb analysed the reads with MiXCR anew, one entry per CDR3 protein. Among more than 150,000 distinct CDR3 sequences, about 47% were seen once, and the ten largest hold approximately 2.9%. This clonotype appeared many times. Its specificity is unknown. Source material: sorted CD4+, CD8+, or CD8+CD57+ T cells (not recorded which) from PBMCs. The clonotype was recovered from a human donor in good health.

The CDR3 reads CASIKQPGQGYGYGYTF. In DNA, the CDR3 is TGTGCCAGTATTAAACAACCGGGACAGGGCTACGGCTATGGCTACACCTTC. The chain has TRBV19 and TRBJ1-2; 9 bases match TRBD1. The V gene end was trimmed by 7 bases and the J gene end by 4 bases; junction bases not matched to a gene: 16. Germline lookup yields CDR1 LNHDA and CDR2 SQIVND (reference sequence). The CDR3 runs 17 residues.